A single sample is the source of the 18 T cell receptor beta chains below, sequenced in a study of cytomegalovirus exposure and HLA in healthy donors. Measured with immunoSEQ multiplex PCR; TCRdb has only the in-frame clones, and not every one. The data hold about 130,000 clones, with 70% to 85% observed a single time. The sequenced sample was PBMCs. These receptors all come from a man aged 30-40 years in good health and CMV-seropositive.

This clone was picked up many times. V and J are TRBV19 and TRBJ1-2; possible D gene TRBD1, 5 bases. CDR3 length equals 15 residues. Trimming removed 2 bases from V and 8 bases from J, with 18 bases in between. Germline CDR1 reads LNHDA; CDR2 reads SQIVND (reference sequence). CDR3 DNA: TGTGCCAGTAGTATATTAGGGGATTTTAGTAAAGGCTACACCTTC. Translated, it gives CASSILGDFSKGYTF.

This chain connects TRBV7-3 to TRBJ1-1, with D uncertain. CDR3 size: 14 residues. Germline-derived CDR1 and CDR2 are SGHTA and FQGTGA. Trimming pared 5 bases from V and 4 bases from J, leaving 14 bases between. This chain's CDR3 is CASSPNPGSTEAFF. In DNA, the CDR3 is TGTGCCAGCAGCCCTAACCCCGGGAGCACTGAAGCTTTCTTT.

This chain links TRBV4-2 with TRBJ2-7; D unresolved. V lost 0 bases, J lost 1 base, and 13 bases lay in between. The CDR3 totals 16 residues. Germline values: CDR1 LGHNA, CDR2 YNFKEQ. The CDR3 nucleotides are TGTGCCAGCAGCCAAGAGGTTGGCGGCCTTTCCTACGAGCAGTACTTC. It encodes CASSQEVGGLSYEQYF.

The V call is TRBV2, the J call TRBJ1-1; D is uncertain. With 7 bases removed from V and 1 base from J, the gap between germline ends came to 13 bases. This CDR3 is 14 amino acids long. CDR1 and CDR2 (germline): SNHLY, FYNNEI. As DNA, the CDR3 is TGTGCCAGCACCTTCGCACAGACGAACACTGAAGCTTTCTTT. It translates to CASTFAQTNTEAFF.

CDR3 in amino acids: CASSWETNEKLFF. The CDR3 bases are TGTGCCAGCAGTTGGGAGACTAATGAAAAACTGTTTTTT. This rearrangement joins TRBV2 to TRBJ1-4; unclear D gene. The germline gives CDR1 SNHLY, CDR2 FYNNEI. The CDR3 is 13 amino acids. V lost 5 bases to trimming and J lost 2 bases, with 6 bases between them.

The genes are TRBV15 and TRBJ2-7; D is perhaps TRBD1 (6 bases). V lost 2 bases to trimming and J lost 6 bases, with 20 bases between them. The CDR3 runs 16 residues. Germline loops: CDR1 LNHNV, CDR2 YYDKDF (reference sequence). CDR3 in amino acids: CATSRSSGAFSTEQYF. CDR3 coding DNA: TGTGCCACCAGCAGATCCTCAGGGGCGTTTTCCACCGAGCAGTACTTC.

The sample holds a few counts of this clone. The rearrangement uses TRBV6-6 and TRBJ1-2; 9 bases match TRBD1. CDR3 size: 12 residues. The trim removed 5 bases at V and 6 bases at J, leaving 1 base unmatched. Per the germline V gene, CDR1 is MNHNY and CDR2 is SVGAGI (reference sequence). The CDR3 reads CASSDRGDGYTF. CDR3 sequence (DNA): TGTGCCAGCAGTGACAGGGGGGATGGCTACACCTTC.

The chain links TRBV7-8 to TRBJ1-1; a weak D match, TRBD1 (6 bases). V lost 7 bases and J lost 4, with 16 bases in between. Germline V gives CDR1 SGHVS, CDR2 FQNEAQ. The CDR3 is 14 residues long. The chain's CDR3 is CASTSQGSGTEAFF. The CDR3 coding sequence is TGTGCCAGCACCTCTCAGGGGTCGGGCACTGAAGCTTTCTTT.

V is TRBV18 and J is TRBJ2-7, with 11 nucleotides matching TRBD2. Trimming removed 3 bases from V and 5 bases from J; junction bases left unmatched: 3. CDR1 is KGHSH, CDR2 LQKENI, per germline. This CDR3 has 14 residues. The CDR3: CASSPLAGGHEQYF. The DNA for the CDR3 is TGTGCCAGCTCACCCCTAGCGGGAGGCCACGAGCAGTACTTC.

The chain recombines TRBV7-9 with TRBJ1-1; 7 bases are a match to TRBD1. CDR1 and CDR2 from the germline V gene are SEHNR and FQNEAQ (reference sequence). J was trimmed by 1 base and V by 6 bases; bases with no gene match: 5. The CDR3 loop spans 14 amino acids. CDR3 sequence (DNA): TGTGCCAGCAGTGTGGGACAGAAGAACACTGAAGCTTTCTTT. Amino acids: CASSVGQKNTEAFF.

The chain is built from TRBV19 and TRBJ1-2, with D perhaps TRBD1 (5 bases). The ends were cut back, 5 bases at V and 4 bases at J, with 17 bases in the middle. Germline CDR1 LNHDA, CDR2 SQIVND (reference sequence). This CDR3 has 15 residues. The CDR3 reads CASSGRDRHSYGYTF. DNA of the CDR3: TGTGCCAGTAGTGGGCGGGACCGCCACTCCTATGGCTACACCTTC.

This clone was recorded a few times. V and J are TRBV6-4 and TRBJ2-3; 12 bases are shared with TRBD2. V shed 5 bases and J 5 bases; nucleotides not matched to a gene: 5. Germline CDR1 and CDR2: MRHNA and SNTAGT. CDR3 size: 15 residues. CDR3 region: CASSLPGLAGDTQYF. For the CDR3, the DNA is TGTGCCAGCAGTCTACCGGGACTAGCGGGAGATACGCAGTATTTT.

This rearrangement joins TRBV29-1 to TRBJ1-1, with D perhaps TRBD1 (6 bases). In germline, CDR1 is SQVTM, CDR2 ANQGSEA. V was cut by 6 bases and J by 1 base, with 9 bases left in between. The CDR3 runs to 12 residues. CDR3 sequence reads: CSVTRGNTEAFF. In DNA, the CDR3 is TGCAGCGTGACCAGGGGGAACACTGAAGCTTTCTTT.

CDR3 sequence (DNA): TGTGCCAGCAGCTTAGCGCGGGCCTTAGCGGGCCCCCGCACAGATACGCAGTATTTT. It codes for CASSLARALAGPRTDTQYF. The rearrangement joins TRBV7-6 to TRBJ2-3; 7 bases fit TRBD2. The CDR3 covers 19 residues. The germline V gene encodes CDR1 SGHVS and CDR2 FNYEAQ. After removal of 0 bases from V and 1 base from J, the junction contained 13 bases not matched to a gene.

The CDR3 DNA is TGTGCCAGTAGAGAGACAGGGGACTATGGCTACACCTTC. Amino acids: CASRETGDYGYTF. The chain joins TRBV19 to TRBJ1-2; 8 positions match TRBD1. The ends lost 6 bases at V and 3 bases at J; junction bases unmatched: 3. This CDR3 is 13 amino acids long. Per the germline V gene, CDR1 is LNHDA and CDR2 is SQIVND (reference sequence).

The chain links TRBV2 to TRBJ2-6, with D possibly TRBD1 on 6 matching bases. The length of the CDR3 is 16 residues. V was shortened by 4 bases and J by 0 bases, with 10 bases between the two germline ends. The germline V gene has CDR1 SNHLY and CDR2 FYNNEI. The CDR3 DNA reads TGTGCCAGCAGTGGTGACAGGTACTCTGGGGCCAACGTCCTGACTTTC. This codes for CASSGDRYSGANVLTF.

This clone is a singleton in its sample. The chain links TRBV2 to TRBJ2-5; D might be TRBD1 (5 bases). Germline CDR1 SNHLY, CDR2 FYNNEI. V lost 2 bases and J lost 5, with 15 bases in between. CDR3 length equals 15 residues. The CDR3 loop is CASSEMAGSWETQYF. CDR3 DNA sequence: TGTGCCAGCAGTGAAATGGCAGGGTCGTGGGAGACCCAGTACTTC.

The chain has TRBV9 and TRBJ2-2; 7 bases line up with TRBD2. This CDR3 spans 15 amino acids. Looked up from germline, CDR1 is SGDLS and CDR2 is YYNGEE. The ends lost 4 bases at V and 5 bases at J; junction bases unmatched: 8. CDR3 sequence reads: CASSFRTSNTGELFF. CDR3 DNA sequence: TGTGCCAGCAGCTTCCGGACTAGTAATACCGGGGAGCTGTTTTTT.